Listed here is a single T cell receptor (beta chain). Patients at the Seattle site were enrolled during active infection and followed longitudinally. The sample comes from a study of blood T cell repertoires in COVID-19. On the study more broadly: Material from acute and convalescent COVID-19 was sourced from the United States, Italy and Spain.

Germline loops: CDR1 LGHDT, CDR2 YNNKEL (reference sequence). V was cut by 7 bases and J by 4 bases, with 16 bases left in between. The CDR3 has 14 amino acids. Sequenced by immunoSEQ multiplex PCR; TCRdb stores in-frame clones only, minus some. The data hold approximately 150,000 clones, with approximately 80% observed a single time. Input material: peripheral blood. This chain joins TRBV3-1 (or the pseudogene TRBV3-2) and TRBJ1-2; D unclear. The sequence was collected from a woman aged 80 or over with COVID-19, enrolled during active disease. As DNA, the CDR3 is TGTGCCAGCACATCAAGTGGGGAGGGCTATGGCTACACCTTC. Protein: CASTSSGEGYGYTF.